Given below is one T cell receptor beta chain in context. Its specificity is unknown. Among the donors, all were healthy bone marrow donors. The data derive from a study of cytomegalovirus exposure and HLA in healthy donors. 60 Vbeta and 13 Jbeta primers were used in PCR. Generated by immunoSEQ multiplex PCR, the TCRdb table keeps only in-frame clones and is missing some. The data show 80,000 to 100,000 clones, 55% to 85% seen once. Germline V CDR1 and CDR2: MRHNA, SNTAGT. This CDR3 has 14 residues. Trimming pared 5 bases from V and 3 bases from J, leaving 13 bases between. Study-wide points: Rarity marked most TCR sequences, yet some public TCRs occurred in many donors. There were reportedly fewer N-insertions in an Asian-associated ancestry cluster than the approximately 670-donor mean, in a later analysis.

This chain uses TRBV6-4 with TRBJ1-2, with D unclear. The sequence was obtained from a woman aged 18-35 years in good health and CMV-seropositive. The specimen was PBMCs. CDR3 sequence: CASSRSLGDYGYTF. For the CDR3, the DNA is TGTGCCAGCAGTCGCTCTCTCGGGGACTATGGCTACACCTTC.